These T cell receptor beta chains were read from a single sample in a study of identical twins. TCRdb reprocessed the 5' RACE reads via MiXCR and lists one record per CDR3 protein. The sample carries 400,000 to 550,000 distinct CDR3 sequences, roughly 13% recorded once. The data were also submitted as part of a second study, on yellow fever vaccine responses in identical twins.

The material sequenced was CD4+ T cells sorted from blood. The origin of the receptors is a woman between 18 and 30 years old in good health. Each CDR3 is given with its conserved first and last residue. Fields, in order: V gene, CDR3 protein.

V gene: TRBV12-3/TRBV12-4
CDR3 protein: CASSRGTTNQPQHF

V gene: TRBV5-1
CDR3 protein: CASSSQGVGADTQYF

V gene: TRBV28
CDR3 protein: CASLRSLSYNEQFF

V gene: TRBV20-1
CDR3 protein: CSARVLEYEQYF

V gene: TRBV20-1
CDR3 protein: CSAPSRGRGLPDTQYF

V gene: TRBV20-1
CDR3 protein: CSAIVPGQVGETQYF

V gene: TRBV2
CDR3 protein: CASSSRGNYNEQFF

V gene: TRBV25-1
CDR3 protein: CASRESRGKGTQYF

V gene: TRBV10-3
CDR3 protein: CATRAGDTQYF

V gene: TRBV7-2
CDR3 protein: CASSEVLNYGYTF

V gene: TRBV12-3/TRBV12-4
CDR3 protein: CASSKTRAGEKLFF

V gene: TRBV7-8
CDR3 protein: CASSLDGGLYEQYF